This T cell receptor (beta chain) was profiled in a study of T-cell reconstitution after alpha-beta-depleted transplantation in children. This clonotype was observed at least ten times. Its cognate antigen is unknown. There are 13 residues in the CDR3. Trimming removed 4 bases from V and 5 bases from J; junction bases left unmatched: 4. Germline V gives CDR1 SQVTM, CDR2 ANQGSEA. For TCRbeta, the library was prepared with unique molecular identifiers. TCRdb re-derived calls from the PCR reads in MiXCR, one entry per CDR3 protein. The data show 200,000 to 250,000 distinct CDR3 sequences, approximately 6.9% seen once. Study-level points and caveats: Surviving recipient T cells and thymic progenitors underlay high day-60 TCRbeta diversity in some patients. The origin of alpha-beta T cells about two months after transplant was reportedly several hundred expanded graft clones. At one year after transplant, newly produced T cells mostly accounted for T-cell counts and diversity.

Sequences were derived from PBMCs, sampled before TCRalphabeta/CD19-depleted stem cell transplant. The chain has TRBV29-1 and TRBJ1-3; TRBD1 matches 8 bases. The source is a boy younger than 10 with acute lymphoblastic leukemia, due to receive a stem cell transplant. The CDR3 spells CSVVAGGRNTIYF. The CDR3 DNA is TGCAGCGTTGTAGCAGGGGGCAGAAACACCATATATTTT.